The text below deals with one TCR beta chain. The data stem from a study of control samples from healthy donors and cancer patients. V lost 2 bases to trimming and J lost 1 base, with 10 bases between them. CDR3 size: 15 residues. Germline lookup yields CDR1 SGHNT and CDR2 YYREEE (reference sequence). Produced via immunoSEQ multiplex PCR; TCRdb's table is partial and in-frame only. The profile covers some 76,000 clones, with 89% appearing a single time and over 15% taken by the ten largest. The sequence was collected from a man aged 60 to 69 with lung cancer. The chain is built from TRBV5-4 and TRBJ2-1, with D possibly TRBD2 on 6 matching bases. Sequencing input: PBMCs. The CDR3 DNA reads as TGTGCCAGCAGCTTCGTTCGGGGGTCCTACAATGAGCAGTTCTTC. Translation: CASSFVRGSYNEQFF.